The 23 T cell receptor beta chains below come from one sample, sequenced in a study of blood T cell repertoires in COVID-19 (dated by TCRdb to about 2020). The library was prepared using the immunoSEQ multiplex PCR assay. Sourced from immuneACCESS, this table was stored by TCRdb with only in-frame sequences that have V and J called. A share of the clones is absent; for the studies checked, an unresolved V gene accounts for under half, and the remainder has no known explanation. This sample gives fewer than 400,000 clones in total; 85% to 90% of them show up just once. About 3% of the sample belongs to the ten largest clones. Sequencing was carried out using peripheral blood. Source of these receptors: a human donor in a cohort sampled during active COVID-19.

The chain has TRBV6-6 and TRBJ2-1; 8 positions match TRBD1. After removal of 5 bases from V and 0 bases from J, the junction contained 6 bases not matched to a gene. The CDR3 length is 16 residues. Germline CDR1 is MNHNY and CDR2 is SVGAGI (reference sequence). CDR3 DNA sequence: TGTGCCAGCAGTACCCGAGACAGGGGCTCCTACAATGAGCAGTTCTTC. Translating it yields CASSTRDRGSYNEQFF.

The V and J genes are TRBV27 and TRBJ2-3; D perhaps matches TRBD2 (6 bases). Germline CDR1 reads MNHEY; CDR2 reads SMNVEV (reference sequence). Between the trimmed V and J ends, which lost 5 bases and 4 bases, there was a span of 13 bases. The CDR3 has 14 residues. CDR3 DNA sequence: TGTGCCAGCAGTAGGAGGCGGGAAGCAGATACGCAGTATTTT. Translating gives CASSRRREADTQYF.

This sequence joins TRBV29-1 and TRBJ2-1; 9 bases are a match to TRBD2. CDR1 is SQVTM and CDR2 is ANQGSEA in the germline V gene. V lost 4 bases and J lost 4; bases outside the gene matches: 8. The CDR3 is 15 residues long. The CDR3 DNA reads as TGCAGCGTTGGAATTGGGGCGGGAGGGTACAATGAGCAGTTCTTC. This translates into CSVGIGAGGYNEQFF.

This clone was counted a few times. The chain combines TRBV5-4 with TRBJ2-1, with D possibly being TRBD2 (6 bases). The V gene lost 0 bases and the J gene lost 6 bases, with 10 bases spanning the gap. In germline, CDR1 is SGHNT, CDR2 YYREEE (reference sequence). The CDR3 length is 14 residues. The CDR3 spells CASSLAGVSNEQFF. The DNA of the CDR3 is TGTGCCAGCAGCTTGGCGGGAGTCTCCAATGAGCAGTTCTTC. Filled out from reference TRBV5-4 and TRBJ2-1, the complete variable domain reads ETGVTQSPTHLIKTRGQQVTLRCSSQSGHNTVSWYQQALGQGPQFIFQYYREEENGRGNFPPRFSGLQFPNYSSELNVNALELDDSALYLCASSLAGVSNEQFFGPGTRLTVL.

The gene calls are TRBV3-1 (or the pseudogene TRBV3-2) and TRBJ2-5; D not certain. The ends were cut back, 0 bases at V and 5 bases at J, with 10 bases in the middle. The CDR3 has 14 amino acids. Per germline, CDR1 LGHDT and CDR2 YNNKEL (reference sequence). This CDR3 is CASSQDISAETQYF. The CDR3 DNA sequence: TGTGCCAGCAGCCAAGATATAAGCGCGGAGACCCAGTACTTC.

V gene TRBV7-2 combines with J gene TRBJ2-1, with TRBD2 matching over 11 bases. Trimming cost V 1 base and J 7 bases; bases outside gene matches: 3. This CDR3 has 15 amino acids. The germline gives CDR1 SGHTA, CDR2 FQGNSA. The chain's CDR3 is CASSLVGTSGNEQFF. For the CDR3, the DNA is TGTGCCAGCAGCTTAGTTGGGACTAGCGGTAATGAGCAGTTCTTC.

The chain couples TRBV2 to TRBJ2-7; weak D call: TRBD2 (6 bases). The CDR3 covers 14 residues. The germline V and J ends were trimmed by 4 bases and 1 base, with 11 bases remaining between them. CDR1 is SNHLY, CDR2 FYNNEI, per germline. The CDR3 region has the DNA TGTGCCAGCAGTGCTACCGGGACTTCCTACGAGCAGTACTTC. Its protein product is CASSATGTSYEQYF.

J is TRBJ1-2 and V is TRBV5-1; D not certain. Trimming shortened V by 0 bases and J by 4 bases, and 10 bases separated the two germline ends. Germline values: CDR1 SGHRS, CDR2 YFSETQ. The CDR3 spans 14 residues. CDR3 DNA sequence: TGCGCCAGCAGCTTGGAGTACTCGTCCTATGGCTACACCTTC. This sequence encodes CASSLEYSSYGYTF. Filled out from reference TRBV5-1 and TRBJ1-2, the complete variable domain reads KAGVTQTPRYLIKTRGQQVTLSCSPISGHRSVSWYQQTPGQGLQFLFEYFSETQRNKGNFPGRFSGRQFSNSRSEMNVSTLELGDSALYLCASSLEYSSYGYTFGSGTRLTVV.

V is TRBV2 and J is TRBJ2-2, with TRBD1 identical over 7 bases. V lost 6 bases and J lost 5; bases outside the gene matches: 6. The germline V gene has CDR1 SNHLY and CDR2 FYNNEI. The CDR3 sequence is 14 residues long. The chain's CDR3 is CASRTGSGTGELFF. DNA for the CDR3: TGTGCCAGCAGGACAGGGTCCGGTACCGGGGAGCTGTTTTTT. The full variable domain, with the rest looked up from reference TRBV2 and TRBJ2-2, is EPEVTQTPSHQVTQMGQEVILRCVPISNHLYFYWYRQILGQKVEFLVSFYNNEISEKSEIFDDQFSVERPDGSNFTLKIRSTKLEDSAMYFCASRTGSGTGELFFGEGSRLTVL.

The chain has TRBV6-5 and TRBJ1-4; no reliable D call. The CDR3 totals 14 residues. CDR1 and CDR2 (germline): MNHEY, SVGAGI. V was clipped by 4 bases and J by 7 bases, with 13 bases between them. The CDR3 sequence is CASSSQEGREKLFF. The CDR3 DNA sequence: TGTGCCAGCAGTTCCCAGGAGGGTCGTGAAAAACTGTTTTTT.

This CDR3 is CASSRGLAGVGTNEQFF. The CDR3 DNA sequence: TGTGCCAGCAGTCGGGGACTAGCGGGAGTAGGCACCAATGAGCAGTTCTTC. V usage is TRBV6-6 and J usage is TRBJ2-1; 14 bases line up with TRBD2. The CDR3 totals 17 residues. The germline CDR1 and CDR2 sequences are MNHNY and SVGAGI (reference sequence). With 5 bases clipped from V and 6 bases from J, the junction kept 9 bases outside the gene matches.

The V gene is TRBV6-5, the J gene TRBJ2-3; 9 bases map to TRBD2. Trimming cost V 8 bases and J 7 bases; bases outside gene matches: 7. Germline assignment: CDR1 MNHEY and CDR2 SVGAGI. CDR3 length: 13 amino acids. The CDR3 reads CASAGGAGHTQYF. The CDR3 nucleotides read TGTGCCAGCGCGGGGGGGGCCGGGCATACGCAGTATTTT.

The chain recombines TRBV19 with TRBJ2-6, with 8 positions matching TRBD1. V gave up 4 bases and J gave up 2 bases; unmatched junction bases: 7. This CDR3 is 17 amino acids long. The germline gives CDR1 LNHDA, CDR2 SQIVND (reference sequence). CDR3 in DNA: TGTGCCAGTAGTACCCAGGGGGCGACTGCTGGGGCCAACGTCCTGACTTTC. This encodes CASSTQGATAGANVLTF.

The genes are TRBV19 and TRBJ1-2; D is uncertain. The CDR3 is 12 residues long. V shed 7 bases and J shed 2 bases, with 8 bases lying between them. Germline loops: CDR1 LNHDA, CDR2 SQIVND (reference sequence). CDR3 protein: CASTGRNYGYTF. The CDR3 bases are TGTGCCAGTACCGGCAGGAACTATGGCTACACCTTC.

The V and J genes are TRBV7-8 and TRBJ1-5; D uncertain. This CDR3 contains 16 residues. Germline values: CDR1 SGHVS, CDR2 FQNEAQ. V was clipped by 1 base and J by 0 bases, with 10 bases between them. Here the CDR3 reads CASSLVGGYSNQPQHF. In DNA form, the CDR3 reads TGTGCCAGCAGCTTAGTCGGCGGGTATAGCAATCAGCCCCAGCATTTT.

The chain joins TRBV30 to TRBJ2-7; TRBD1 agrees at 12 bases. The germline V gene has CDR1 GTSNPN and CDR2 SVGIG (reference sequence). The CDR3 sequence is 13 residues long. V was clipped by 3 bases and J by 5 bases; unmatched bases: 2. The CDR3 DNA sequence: TGTGCCTGGAGGGGGGACAGGGGGCACGAGCAGTACTTC. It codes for CAWRGDRGHEQYF. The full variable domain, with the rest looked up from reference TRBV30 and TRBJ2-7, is SQTIHQWPATLVQPVGSPLSLECTVEGTSNPNLYWYRQAAGRGLQLLFYSVGIGQISSEVPQNLSASRPQDRQFILSSKKLLLSDSGFYLCAWRGDRGHEQYFGPGTRLTVT.

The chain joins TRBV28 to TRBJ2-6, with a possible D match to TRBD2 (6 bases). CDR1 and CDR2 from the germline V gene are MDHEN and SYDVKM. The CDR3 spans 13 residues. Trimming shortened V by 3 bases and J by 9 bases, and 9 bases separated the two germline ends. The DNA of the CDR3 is TGTGCCAGCAGTTTTTTAGCGGTCAACGTCCTGACTTTC. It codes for CASSFLAVNVLTF.

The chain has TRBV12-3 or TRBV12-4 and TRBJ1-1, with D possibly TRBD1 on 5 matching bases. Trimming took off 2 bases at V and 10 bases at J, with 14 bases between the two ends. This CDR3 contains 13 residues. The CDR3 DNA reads TGTGCCAGCAGTTTACGGCGGGACGAGGGAGCTTTCTTT. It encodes CASSLRRDEGAFF.

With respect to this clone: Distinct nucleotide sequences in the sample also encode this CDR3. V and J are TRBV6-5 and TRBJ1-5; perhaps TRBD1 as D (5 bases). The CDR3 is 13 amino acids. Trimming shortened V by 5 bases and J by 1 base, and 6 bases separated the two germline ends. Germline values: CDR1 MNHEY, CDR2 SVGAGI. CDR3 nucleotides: TGTGCCAGCAGTAGGGGAAGCAATCAGCCCCAGCATTTT. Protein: CASSRGSNQPQHF.

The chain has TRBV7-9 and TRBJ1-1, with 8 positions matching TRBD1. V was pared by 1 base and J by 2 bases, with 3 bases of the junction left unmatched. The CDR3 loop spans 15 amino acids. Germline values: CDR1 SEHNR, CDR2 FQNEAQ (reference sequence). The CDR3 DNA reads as TGTGCCAGCAGCTTAGAGGACAGGGATAACACTGAAGCTTTCTTT. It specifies CASSLEDRDNTEAFF.

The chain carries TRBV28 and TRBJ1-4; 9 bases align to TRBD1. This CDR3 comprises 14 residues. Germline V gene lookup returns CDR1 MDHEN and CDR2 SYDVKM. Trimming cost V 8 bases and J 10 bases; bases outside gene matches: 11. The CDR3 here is CASPLRDRAVKLFF. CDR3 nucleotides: TGTGCCAGCCCCCTCCGGGACAGGGCCGTAAAACTGTTTTTT.

The CDR3 DNA follows: TGTGCCAGCCGCGCGACAGGGGGCTTCGAGCAGTACTTC. Translating it yields CASRATGGFEQYF. The rearrangement links TRBV3-1 (or the pseudogene TRBV3-2) to TRBJ2-7; 10 positions match TRBD1. Losses at the gene ends were 8 bases for V and 6 bases for J; bases not matched to a gene: 7. CDR1 is LGHDT and CDR2 is YNNKEL in the germline V gene (reference sequence). This CDR3 is 13 amino acids long.

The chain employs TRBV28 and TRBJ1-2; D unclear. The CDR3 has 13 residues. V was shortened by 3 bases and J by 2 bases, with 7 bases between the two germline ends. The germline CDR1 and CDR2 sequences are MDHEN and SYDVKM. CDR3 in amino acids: CASSFSQNYGYTF. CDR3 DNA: TGTGCCAGCAGTTTTTCACAGAACTATGGCTACACCTTC.